This TCR beta chain was captured by sequencing in a study of blood T cell repertoires in COVID-19. Overall study: Some COVID-19 samples were acute and others convalescent; all came from the United States, Italy and Spain. From T cells, B-cell-depleted T cells, or PBMCs came the material, which was cDNA or gDNA.

Methods used by the authors: Reference gene primer amplification gave nucleated cell count estimates. Produced via immunoSEQ multiplex PCR; TCRdb's table is partial and in-frame only. The V and J calls and clone size are taken from that table; D and trimming were inferred from the DNA. The sample carries more than 70,000 clones, 75% to 85% recorded once. The CDR3 sequence is 16 residues long. Germline CDR1 reads MRHNA; CDR2 reads SNTAGT. The J segment lost 6 bases and the V segment lost 3 bases, leaving 11 bases of the junction unmatched. Sequencing was carried out using peripheral blood. The rearrangement links TRBV6-4 to TRBJ2-1, with 7 bases fitting TRBD2. The TCR comes from a human donor in a cohort sampled during active COVID-19. CDR3 sequence: CASSEASGGVGNEQFF. CDR3 in DNA: TGTGCCAGCAGTGAAGCTAGCGGCGGGGTTGGCAATGAGCAGTTCTTC.